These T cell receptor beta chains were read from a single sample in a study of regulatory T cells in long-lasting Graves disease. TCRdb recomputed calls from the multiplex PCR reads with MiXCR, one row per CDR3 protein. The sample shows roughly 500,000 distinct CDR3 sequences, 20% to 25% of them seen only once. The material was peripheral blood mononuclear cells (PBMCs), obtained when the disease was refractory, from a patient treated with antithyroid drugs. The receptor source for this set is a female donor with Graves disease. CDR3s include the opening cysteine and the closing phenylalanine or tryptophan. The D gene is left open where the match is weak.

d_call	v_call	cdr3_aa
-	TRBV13	CASSPPGLSETQYF
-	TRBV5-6	CASSLSTVGETQYF
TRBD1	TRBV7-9	CASSLATGGLSEKLFF
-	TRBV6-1	CASGTVSSYEQYF
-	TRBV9	CASSVDGLRGYTF
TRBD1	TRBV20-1	CSAREQGARGYGYTF
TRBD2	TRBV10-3	CAISSPGTSVSQYF
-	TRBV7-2	CASSLPSFSYEQYF
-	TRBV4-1	CASSQTVAGANVLTF
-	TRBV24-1	CATRGSDTEAFF
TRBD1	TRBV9	CASSPRQGGYEQYF
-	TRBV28	CASSFIGTYNSPLHF
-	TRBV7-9	CASSYWDGIQETQYF
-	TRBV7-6	CASNLVADGNTEAFF
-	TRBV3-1	CASSQGRALNTEAFF
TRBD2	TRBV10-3	CAMGLAGDTQYF
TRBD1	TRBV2	CASSLDRANEKLFF
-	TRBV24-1	CATSGAFGSYNEQFF
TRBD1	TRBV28	CASSGGQGVYEQYF
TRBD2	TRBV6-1	CASSPPLAGDYFSNTGELFF
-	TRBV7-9	CASSQEGKGGYTF
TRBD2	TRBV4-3	CASSQDRASGTTDTQYF
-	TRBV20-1	CSARGDPNEQFF
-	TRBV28	CASSSPTLRDAFF
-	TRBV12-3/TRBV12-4	CASSHGVYEQYF
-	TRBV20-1	CSARDFRGGNTGELFF
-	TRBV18	CASSPERAYGYTF
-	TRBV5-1	CASSPETDYGYTF
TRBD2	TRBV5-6	CAGSFSSGRAYEQYF
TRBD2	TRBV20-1	CSARGDLAKNIQYF
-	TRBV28	CASSSLPGPASDEAFF
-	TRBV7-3	CASSLKTGNTGELFF
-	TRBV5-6	CASTFGQANSPLHF
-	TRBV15	CATSRDQSNGYTF
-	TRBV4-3	CASSQSGGVSGELFF
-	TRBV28	CASSLAQEVQPQHF
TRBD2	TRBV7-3	CASSSVSGRRNTQYF
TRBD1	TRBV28	CASSFSGQGLNTEAFF
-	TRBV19	CASRGPGPYGYTF